This passage covers 2 T cell receptor beta chains from one sample sequenced in a study of shared clonotypes between healthy human individuals. Measured with immunoSEQ multiplex PCR; TCRdb has only the in-frame clones, and not every one. This sample yields some 530,000 clones, of which roughly 80% are seen a single time; around 12% belongs to the top ten. The sample was PBMCs. The receptors here all came from a woman aged 40 to 50 in good health. Some clones in this sample may be carry-over from other donors' samples.

To note about this clone: This likely stems from a read error, as it lies one base from a far larger clone. This sequence joins TRBV5-4 and TRBJ1-1; D uncertain. The CDR3 length is 14 residues. Germline CDR1 reads SGHNT; CDR2 reads YYREEE (reference sequence). DNA for the CDR3: TGTGCCAGCAGCTTCTCTACGGGGAACACTGAAGCTCTCTTT. It specifies CASSFSTGNTEALF.

The chain uses TRBV28 and TRBJ2-1; either TRBD1 or TRBD2 may fit D (5 bases each). Germline CDR1 MDHEN, CDR2 SYDVKM. This CDR3 comprises 15 residues. V was pared by 0 bases and J by 0 bases, with 6 bases between. The CDR3 loop reads CASSLWGDSYNEQFF. The CDR3, as DNA: TGTGCCAGCAGTTTATGGGGGGACTCCTACAATGAGCAGTTCTTC.